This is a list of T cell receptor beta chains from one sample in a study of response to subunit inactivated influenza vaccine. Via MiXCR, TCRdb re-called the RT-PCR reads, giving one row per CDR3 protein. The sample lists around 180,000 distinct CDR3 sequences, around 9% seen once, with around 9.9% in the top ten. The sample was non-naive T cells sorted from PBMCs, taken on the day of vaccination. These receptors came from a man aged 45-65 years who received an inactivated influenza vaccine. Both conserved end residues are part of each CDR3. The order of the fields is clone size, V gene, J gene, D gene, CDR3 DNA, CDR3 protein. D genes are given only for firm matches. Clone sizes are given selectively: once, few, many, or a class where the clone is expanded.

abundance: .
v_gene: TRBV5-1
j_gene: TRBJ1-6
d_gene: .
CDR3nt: TGCGCCAGCAGCCACACAGGTTACAATAATTCACCCCTCCACTTT
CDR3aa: CASSHTGYNNSPLHF

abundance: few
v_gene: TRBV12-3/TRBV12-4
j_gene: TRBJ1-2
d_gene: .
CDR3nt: TGTGCCAGCAGGAGAGCACAGGGCCCTGGGGGCTACACCTTC
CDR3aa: CASRRAQGPGGYTF

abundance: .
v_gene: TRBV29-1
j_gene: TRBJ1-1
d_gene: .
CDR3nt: TGCAGCGTTTTTGGGAACACTGAAGCTTTCTTT
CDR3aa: CSVFGNTEAFF

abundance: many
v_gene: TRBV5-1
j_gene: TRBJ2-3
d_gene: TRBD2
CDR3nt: TGCGCCAGCAGCTCCGGCCCGCGCGGGGGGCGCACAGATACGCAGTATTTT
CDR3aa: CASSSGPRGGRTDTQYF

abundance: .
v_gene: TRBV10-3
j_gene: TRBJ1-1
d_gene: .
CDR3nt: TGTGCCATCAGTGAGGGGACCGGGAACACTGAAGCTTTCTTT
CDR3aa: CAISEGTGNTEAFF

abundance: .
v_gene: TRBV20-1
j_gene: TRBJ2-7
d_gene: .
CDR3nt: TGCAGTGCCGCCGGGCGGGCCGGCTCCTACGAGCAGTACTTC
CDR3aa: CSAAGRAGSYEQYF

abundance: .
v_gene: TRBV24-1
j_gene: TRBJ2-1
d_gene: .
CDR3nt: TGTGCCACCAATAGGGGGATAGAGAATGAGCAGTTCTTC
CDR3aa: CATNRGIENEQFF

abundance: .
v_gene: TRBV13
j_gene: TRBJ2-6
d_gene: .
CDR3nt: TGTGCCAGCAGCTTATCGGGTCCAGGGAGGACTGGGGCCAACGTCCTGACTTTC
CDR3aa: CASSLSGPGRTGANVLTF

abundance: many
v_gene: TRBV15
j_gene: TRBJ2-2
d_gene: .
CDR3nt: TGTGCCACCAGCAGAGAAACAGGGACGAACACCGGGGAGCTGTTTTTT
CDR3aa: CATSRETGTNTGELFF

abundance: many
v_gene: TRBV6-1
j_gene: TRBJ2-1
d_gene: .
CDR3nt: TGTGCCAGCAGTGATTTCCAAGGAGGCGAGCAGTTCTTC
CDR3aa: CASSDFQGGEQFF

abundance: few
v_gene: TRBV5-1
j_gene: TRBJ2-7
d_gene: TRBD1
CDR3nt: TGCGCCAGCAGCTTGTACGGACAGGGCTACGAGCAGTACTTC
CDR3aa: CASSLYGQGYEQYF

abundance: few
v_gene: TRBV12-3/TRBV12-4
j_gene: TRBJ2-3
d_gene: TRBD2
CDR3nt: TGTGCCAGCAACATATTAGCGGGGGGTTCAGATACGCAGTATTTT
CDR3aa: CASNILAGGSDTQYF

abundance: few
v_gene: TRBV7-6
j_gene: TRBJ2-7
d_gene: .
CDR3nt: TGTGCCAGCAGCCTAGGTGACCGCCCCAGCTCCTACGAGCAGTACTTC
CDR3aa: CASSLGDRPSSYEQYF

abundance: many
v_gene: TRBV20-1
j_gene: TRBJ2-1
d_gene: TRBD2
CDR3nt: TGCAGTGCTAGGAGCGTCACGGGAGGGTACGATGAGCAGTTCTTC
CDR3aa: CSARSVTGGYDEQFF

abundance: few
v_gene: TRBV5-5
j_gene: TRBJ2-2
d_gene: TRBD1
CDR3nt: TGTGCCAGCAGCACCGCCCCCGGGACAGCGAACACCGGGGAGCTGTTTTTT
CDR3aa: CASSTAPGTANTGELFF

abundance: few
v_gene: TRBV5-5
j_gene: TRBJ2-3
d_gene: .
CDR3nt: TGTGCCAGCAGCGAACGGACAGGCACAGATACGCAGTATTTT
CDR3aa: CASSERTGTDTQYF

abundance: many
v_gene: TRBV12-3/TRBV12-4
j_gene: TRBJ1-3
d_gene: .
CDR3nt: TGTGCCAGCAGTTTTAACCCCGGGGCCCTCGGTTTCCCCATATATTTT
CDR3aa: CASSFNPGALGFPIYF

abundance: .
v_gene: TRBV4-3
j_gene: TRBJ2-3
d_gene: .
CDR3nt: TGCGCCAGCAGCCAAGTTCTGAGGGGGGGCACAGATACGCAGTATTTT
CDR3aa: CASSQVLRGGTDTQYF

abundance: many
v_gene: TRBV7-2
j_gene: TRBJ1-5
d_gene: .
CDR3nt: TGTGCCAGCAGCCTTGAACGAAATCAGCCCCAGCATTTT
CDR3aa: CASSLERNQPQHF

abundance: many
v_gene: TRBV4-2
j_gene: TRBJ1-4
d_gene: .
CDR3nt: TGTGCCAGCAGCCAAGAAGGGGACTCCAATGAAAAACTGTTTTTT
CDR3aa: CASSQEGDSNEKLFF

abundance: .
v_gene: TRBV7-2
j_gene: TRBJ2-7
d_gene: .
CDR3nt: TGTGCCAGCAGCCGTTTCAGAATCGGCGAGCAGTACTTC
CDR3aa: CASSRFRIGEQYF

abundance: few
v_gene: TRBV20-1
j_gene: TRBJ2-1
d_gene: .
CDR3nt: TGCAGTGCTAGAGATTCAGGGAGGAGTGAGCAGTTCTTC
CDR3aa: CSARDSGRSEQFF

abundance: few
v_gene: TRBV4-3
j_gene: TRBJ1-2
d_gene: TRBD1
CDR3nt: TGCGCCAGCAGCCAAGTTGCTTCAGGGACAGGGCATGGCTACACCTTC
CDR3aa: CASSQVASGTGHGYTF

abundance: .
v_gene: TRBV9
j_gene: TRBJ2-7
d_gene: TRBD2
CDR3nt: TGTGCCAGCAGCGCTGATTCACCTAGCGGGAGCTACGAGCAGTACTTC
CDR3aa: CASSADSPSGSYEQYF

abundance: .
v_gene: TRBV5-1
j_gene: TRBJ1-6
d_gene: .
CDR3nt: TGCGCCAGCAAGATAGGGGACAATTCACCCCTCCACTTT
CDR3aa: CASKIGDNSPLHF

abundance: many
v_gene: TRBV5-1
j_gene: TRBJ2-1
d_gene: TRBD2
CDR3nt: TGCGCCAGCAGCCAGTCCGGGACTAGCGATGAGCAGTTCTTC
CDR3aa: CASSQSGTSDEQFF

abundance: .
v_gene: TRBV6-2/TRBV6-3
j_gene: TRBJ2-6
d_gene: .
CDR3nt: TGTGCCAGCAGTCTGGGGGCGCCTGGGGCCAACGTCCTGACTTTC
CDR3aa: CASSLGAPGANVLTF

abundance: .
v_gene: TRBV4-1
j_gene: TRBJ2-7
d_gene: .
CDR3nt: TGCGCCAGCAGCCAAGATTTCCGGGAGCCTACCTTTGGGAACGAGCAGTACTTC
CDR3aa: CASSQDFREPTFGNEQYF

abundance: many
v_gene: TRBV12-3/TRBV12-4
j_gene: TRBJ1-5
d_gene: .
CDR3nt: TGTGCCAGCAGTTATCCGGGTCAGCCCCAGCATTTT
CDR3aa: CASSYPGQPQHF

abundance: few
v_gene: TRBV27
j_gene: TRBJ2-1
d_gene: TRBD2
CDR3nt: TGTGCCAGCAGTGTAACTAGCGGGAGGACTTATGAGCAGTTCTTC
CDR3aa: CASSVTSGRTYEQFF

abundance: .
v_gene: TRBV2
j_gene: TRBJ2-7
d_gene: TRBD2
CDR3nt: TGTGCCGAGGGGCTAGCGGGGTACGAGCAGTACTTC
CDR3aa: CAEGLAGYEQYF